This TCR beta chain was identified during a study of PD-1 blockade in classical Hodgkin lymphoma. The study's findings and limits: Possible causes of repertoire differences, disease activity or prior therapy, remain undefined.

With respect to this clone: Its antigen is not known.

TCRdb keeps only in-frame clones here, not all; method: immunoSEQ multiplex PCR. The sample carries approximately 110,000 clones, about nine tenths recorded once. Time point in this sample: cycle 4 day 1 (C4D1), after more than five weeks of nivolumab. The patients all showed relapse after autologous stem cell transplantation, while their brentuximab vedotin exposure varied. Germline-derived CDR1 and CDR2 are SGHVS and FNYEAQ. Trimming at V came to 2 bases and at J to 2 bases, leaving 5 bases not matched to a gene. The CDR3 extends over 16 amino acids. The receptor's source is a human donor with classical Hodgkin lymphoma. The rearrangement joins TRBV7-6 to TRBJ2-7, with 11 positions matching TRBD2. This specimen consisted of peripheral blood mononuclear cells (PBMCs), obtained before the fourth cycle of nivolumab. CDR3 in DNA: TGTGCCAGCAGCTTAATCGCTAGCGGGGGGACCTACGAGCAGTACTTC. This sequence encodes CASSLIASGGTYEQYF.